The 17 T cell receptor beta chains below come from one sample, sequenced in a study of shared clonotypes between healthy human individuals. Only in-frame clones appear in the TCRdb table, and some are missing; sequencing was by immunoSEQ multiplex PCR. The data show about 1.4 million clones, with roughly 96% seen just once and approximately 1.2% held by the top ten. The sample consisted of naive CD4+ T cells sorted from blood. Subset described: CD45RA+ positively selected. All receptors derive from a man between 25 and 39 years old in good health.

The chain links TRBV27 to TRBJ2-7; tentatively, D is TRBD1 or TRBD2 (5 bases each). This CDR3 is built from 19 residues. Germline V gene lookup returns CDR1 MNHEY and CDR2 SMNVEV (reference sequence). Deletions cut 0 bases from V and 4 bases from J, with 25 bases between. CDR3 amino acids: CASSLSLGRPEEGLYEQYF. CDR3 nucleotide sequence: TGTGCCAGCAGTTTATCACTGGGACGCCCAGAAGAGGGTCTTTACGAGCAGTACTTC.

The chain couples TRBV7-2 to TRBJ2-7; 8 positions match TRBD1. The CDR3 spans 14 residues. CDR1 and CDR2 from the germline V gene are SGHTA and FQGNSA. Germline trimming cut 0 bases from V and 6 bases from J; bases unmatched to any gene: 4. The CDR3 region has the DNA TGTGCCAGCAGCTTAGCCGACAGGGGAGTCGAGCAGTACTTC. Amino acid sequence: CASSLADRGVEQYF. Full variable domain (outside the CDR3, taken from reference TRBV7-2 and TRBJ2-7): GAGVSQSPSNKVTEKGKDVELRCDPISGHTALYWYRQSLGQGLEFLIYFQGNSAPDKSGLPSDRFSAERTGGSVSTLTIQRTQQEDSAVYLCASSLADRGVEQYFGPGTRLTVT.

The CDR3 spells CASSVGTSGNYEQYF. CDR3 nucleotides: TGTGCCAGCAGTGTAGGGACTAGCGGCAATTACGAGCAGTACTTC. The chain couples TRBV25-1 to TRBJ2-7, with 11 bases aligning to TRBD2. CDR1 and CDR2 from the germline V gene are MGHDK and SYGVNS. This CDR3 has 15 amino acids. The V gene end was trimmed by 4 bases and the J gene end by 4 bases; junction bases not matched to a gene: 6.

The V and J genes are TRBV6-5 and TRBJ2-6; D is undetermined. This CDR3 comprises 14 residues. Trimming removed 6 bases at V and 0 bases at J, with 6 bases between. Germline CDR1 and CDR2: MNHEY and SVGAGI. CDR3 sequence reads: CASRGLSGANVLTF. CDR3 nucleotides: TGTGCCAGCAGAGGCCTCTCTGGGGCCAACGTCCTGACTTTC.

A note on this clone: This sample includes further DNA sequences coding for the same CDR3. The V and J genes are TRBV18 and TRBJ1-5, with 11 bases identical to TRBD1. This CDR3 is 16 amino acids long. Germline loops: CDR1 KGHSH, CDR2 LQKENI. With 0 bases clipped from V and 4 bases from J, the junction kept 2 bases outside the gene matches. Here the CDR3 DNA reads TGTGCCAGCTCACCACCGGGGGACAGGGGGAATCAGCCCCAGCATTTT. This gives the protein CASSPPGDRGNQPQHF.

On this clone itself: Other DNA sequences within the sample encode an identical CDR3. The V gene is TRBV6-1, the J gene TRBJ2-7, with TRBD2 matching over 9 bases. Germline V CDR1 and CDR2: MNHNS, SASEGT. This CDR3 region has 13 residues. With V trimmed by 6 bases and J by 2 bases, 2 bases remained unmatched. The CDR3 is CASRTSGTYEQYF. CDR3 nucleotide sequence: TGTGCCAGCAGGACTAGCGGTACCTACGAGCAGTACTTC.

This chain links TRBV25-1 with TRBJ2-7, with TRBD2 identical over 9 bases. Germline CDR1 MGHDK, CDR2 SYGVNS. This CDR3 region has 15 residues. V shed 2 bases, J shed 2 bases, and the junction held 4 bases outside the gene matches. The CDR3 reads CASSEAGGQAYEQYF. The CDR3 DNA sequence: TGTGCCAGCAGTGAAGCGGGAGGGCAGGCCTACGAGCAGTACTTC.

V usage is TRBV5-1 and J usage is TRBJ2-7; possibly TRBD1 for D (6 bases). Between the trimmed V and J ends, which lost 4 bases and 2 bases, there was a span of 16 bases. This CDR3 contains 15 residues. Germline CDR1 and CDR2: SGHRS and YFSETQ. CDR3 in amino acids: CASSPQGRETYEQYF. As DNA, the CDR3 is TGCGCCAGCAGCCCACAGGGAAGAGAGACCTACGAGCAGTACTTC. Full variable domain (rest looked up from reference TRBV5-1 and TRBJ2-7): KAGVTQTPRYLIKTRGQQVTLSCSPISGHRSVSWYQQTPGQGLQFLFEYFSETQRNKGNFPGRFSGRQFSNSRSEMNVSTLELGDSALYLCASSPQGRETYEQYFGPGTRLTVT.

This clone was observed a single time. The chain combines TRBV5-4 with TRBJ2-3; D may match TRBD1 or TRBD2 (6 bases each). Germline CDR1 reads SGHNT; CDR2 reads YYREEE (reference sequence). The V and J ends lost 8 bases and 3 bases respectively, with 16 bases between them. The CDR3 is 14 amino acids. CDR3 bases: TGTGCCAGTAGGGGGGCAGCCGGTACAGATACGCAGTATTTT. Translating it yields CASRGAAGTDTQYF. The variable domain in full, with the rest retrieved from reference TRBV5-4 and TRBJ2-3, is ETGVTQSPTHLIKTRGQQVTLRCSSQSGHNTVSWYQQALGQGPQFIFQYYREEENGRGNFPPRFSGLQFPNYSSELNVNALELDDSALYLCASRGAAGTDTQYFGPGTRLTVL.

On this clone: The same CDR3 can be traced to other DNA sequences in this sample. The rearrangement links TRBV5-4 to TRBJ2-1; the D is unclear. CDR3 length equals 14 residues. Trimming stripped 2 bases from V and 4 bases from J, with 10 bases between. Germline V gene data show CDR1 as SGHNT and CDR2 as YYREEE (reference sequence). In nucleotides, the CDR3 is TGTGCCAGCAGCTTATCCAGGTCTTACAATGAGCAGTTCTTC. This encodes CASSLSRSYNEQFF. Supplemented by reference TRBV5-4 and TRBJ2-1, the full variable domain reads ETGVTQSPTHLIKTRGQQVTLRCSSQSGHNTVSWYQQALGQGPQFIFQYYREEENGRGNFPPRFSGLQFPNYSSELNVNALELDDSALYLCASSLSRSYNEQFFGPGTRLTVL.

This clone was seen only a few times. J is TRBJ2-2 and V is TRBV7-9; D remains ambiguous. The CDR3 has 15 amino acids. The ends were cut back, 2 bases at V and 3 bases at J, with 10 bases in the middle. Germline V CDR1 and CDR2: SEHNR, FQNEAQ (reference sequence). CDR3 sequence: CASSLKAIDTGELFF. The CDR3 DNA reads TGTGCCAGCAGCTTAAAGGCGATAGACACCGGGGAGCTGTTTTTT.

This CDR3 is CASSLPGNGANVLTF. CDR3 sequence (DNA): TGTGCCAGCAGTTTACCGGGGAACGGGGCCAACGTCCTGACTTTC. The J gene is TRBJ2-6, the V gene TRBV28; TRBD2 might be the D (5 bases). The CDR3 has 15 amino acids. V was trimmed by 2 bases and J by 4 bases, leaving 9 bases between them. CDR1 is MDHEN and CDR2 is SYDVKM in the germline V gene.

The rearrangement uses TRBV25-1 and TRBJ1-2; D is undetermined. The germline CDR1 and CDR2 sequences are MGHDK and SYGVNS. Between the trimmed V and J ends, which lost 8 bases and 4 bases, there was a span of 11 bases. The CDR3 runs 12 residues. CDR3 sequence: CASLGGIYGYTF. CDR3 sequence (DNA): TGTGCCAGCCTCGGAGGAATCTATGGCTACACCTTC.

This chain uses TRBV11-1 with TRBJ1-1; D is uncertain. Germline V gene sequence: CDR1 SGHAT, CDR2 FQDESV (reference sequence). Trimming took off 1 base at V and 2 bases at J, with 8 bases between the two ends. The CDR3 is 14 residues long. CDR3: CASSLGQINTEAFF. DNA of the CDR3: TGTGCCAGCAGCTTAGGACAAATCAACACTGAAGCTTTCTTT. Variable domain in full (rest from reference TRBV11-1 and TRBJ1-1): EAEVAQSPRYKITEKSQAVAFWCDPISGHATLYWYRQILGQGPELLVQFQDESVVDDSQLPKDRFSAERLKGVDSTLKIQPAELGDSAMYLCASSLGQINTEAFFGQGTRLTVV.

The chain carries TRBV6-1 and TRBJ1-2; 7 bases map to TRBD1. The CDR3 is made up of 15 amino acids. V was pared by 2 bases and J by 7 bases, with 10 bases of the junction left unmatched. The germline gives CDR1 MNHNS, CDR2 SASEGT. CDR3 DNA: TGTGCCAGCAGTGAATCTCAGGGGGGTACGGGTGGCTACACCTTC. It yields the protein CASSESQGGTGGYTF.

J is TRBJ2-1 and V is TRBV5-6; D may correspond to TRBD1 or TRBD2 (5 bases each). This CDR3 is built from 15 residues. V was clipped by 5 bases and J by 4 bases, with 16 bases between them. Germline V gene lookup returns CDR1 SGHDT and CDR2 YYEEEE. The CDR3 DNA is TGTGCCAGCAGAGGCCGGGACGGTACTTACAATGAGCAGTTCTTC. Translated: CASRGRDGTYNEQFF.

The chain has TRBV29-1 and TRBJ2-1; TRBD1 might be the D (5 bases). From germline, CDR1 is SQVTM and CDR2 ANQGSEA. This CDR3 spans 16 amino acids. Trimming took 0 bases from V and 2 from J, leaving 14 bases between them. The CDR3 sequence: CSVEDRSRVAYNEQFF. DNA for the CDR3: TGCAGCGTTGAAGATAGGTCCAGGGTCGCCTACAATGAGCAGTTCTTC.